This TCR beta chain was documented in a study of blood T cell repertoires in COVID-19. The overall study: Italy, Spain and the United States were the sources of the convalescent and acute COVID-19 samples. T cells, B-cell-depleted T cells, or PBMCs supplied cDNA or gDNA.

Source study methods: Nucleated cell counts were estimated from reference gene primer amplification. Clones were sequenced by immunoSEQ multiplex PCR, and TCRdb holds only the in-frame ones, with some missing. V, J and clone size were drawn from that table, and D and trimming were deduced from the DNA. The repertoire has about 140,000 clones, approximately 88% of them found once; the top ten carry about 11%. The CDR3 is 13 residues long. With 4 bases clipped from V and 9 bases from J, the junction kept 6 bases outside the gene matches. Germline V gene data show CDR1 as LGHNA and CDR2 as YSLEER. The chain has TRBV4-3 and TRBJ2-1, with 7 bases matching TRBD1. The sequencing sample was made of peripheral blood. This clonotype was obtained from a man aged 55-75 years with active or convalescent COVID-19. Here the CDR3 reads CASSRDRVGEQFF. CDR3 sequence (DNA): TGCGCCAGCAGCCGAGACAGGGTCGGTGAGCAGTTCTTC.